Each of the 6 T cell receptor beta chains below was sequenced from the same sample in a study of radiotherapy plus CTLA-4 blockade in lung cancer. Sequenced by immunoSEQ multiplex PCR; TCRdb stores in-frame clones only, minus some. The table has about 12,000 clones, around four fifths seen once. The source material was peripheral blood, sampled from a patient treated with radiotherapy plus ipilimumab. The source of these receptors is a human donor with non-small cell lung cancer that progressed on radiotherapy plus ipilimumab.

The V call is TRBV10-3, the J call TRBJ2-6, with 7 positions matching TRBD1. The J segment lost 0 bases and the V segment lost 8 bases, leaving 4 bases of the junction unmatched. There are 15 residues in the CDR3. CDR1 ENHRY and CDR2 SYGVKD come from the germline V gene. The CDR3 loop reads CAIGQASSGANVLTF. The CDR3 coding sequence is TGTGCCATCGGACAGGCCAGCTCTGGGGCCAACGTCCTGACTTTC.

The rearrangement links TRBV5-5 to TRBJ2-4; D assignment may be TRBD1 or TRBD2 (5 bases each). V gave up 6 bases and J gave up 9 bases, with 16 bases separating them. Germline CDR1 reads SGHKS; CDR2 reads YYEKEE (reference sequence). The CDR3 covers 13 residues. The CDR3, as DNA: TGTGCCAGCAACCTTCAGGGTGAGGGCATTCAGTACTTC. Translating gives CASNLQGEGIQYF.

The chain carries TRBV27 and TRBJ1-5; D gene ambiguous. Trimming removed 8 bases at V and 4 bases at J, with 18 bases between. The CDR3 has 15 amino acids. CDR1 is MNHEY, CDR2 SMNVEV, per germline (reference sequence). CDR3 coding DNA: TGTGCCAGCTCATTGTCGGGTTTAGGAAATCAGCCCCAGCATTTT. Translating it yields CASSLSGLGNQPQHF.

The V call is TRBV18, the J call TRBJ1-2, with TRBD1 matching over 8 bases. The CDR3 extends over 17 amino acids. Per the germline V gene, CDR1 is KGHSH and CDR2 is LQKENI. V shed 1 base, J shed 2 bases, and the junction held 9 bases outside the gene matches. This chain's CDR3 is CASSPRPRDRLNYGYTF. The DNA for the CDR3 is TGTGCCAGCTCACCACGTCCGAGGGACAGGCTGAACTATGGCTACACCTTC.

The rearrangement joins TRBV18 to TRBJ2-5; 10 bases are a match to TRBD2. Trimming took 3 bases from V and 0 from J; bases not matched to a gene: 7. CDR3 size: 17 residues. Germline assignment: CDR1 KGHSH and CDR2 LQKENI. The CDR3 sequence is CASSPSVAGGNQETQYF. In DNA form, the CDR3 reads TGTGCCAGCTCACCTTCCGTAGCGGGGGGAAACCAAGAGACCCAGTACTTC.

By frequency in the sample, this clone is large. The V gene is TRBV18, the J gene TRBJ2-7, with 7 bases that match TRBD1. The germline CDR1 and CDR2 sequences are KGHSH and LQKENI. V was pared by 6 bases and J by 0 bases, with 2 bases of the junction left unmatched. The CDR3 consists of 13 residues. The CDR3 DNA reads as TGTGCCAGCTCCGGGACAGACTCCTACGAGCAGTACTTC. This codes for CASSGTDSYEQYF.